Here is one T cell receptor (beta chain) with its context. The data are from a study of blood T cell repertoires in COVID-19. Turning to the study itself: Samples representing acute and convalescent COVID-19 were sourced from the United States, Italy and Spain. The cDNA or gDNA used as material had been derived from T cells, B-cell-depleted T cells, or PBMCs.

CDR3 length equals 14 residues. Under the authors' procedure: From reference gene primer amplification, estimates of nucleated cell counts were derived. Repertoires were generated with immunoSEQ multiplex PCR, while TCRdb's copy carries only in-frame clones and drops some. V, J and clone size are those of that table, while D and trimming were read from the DNA. The table includes fewer than 250,000 clones, under 90% detected once. The specimen was peripheral blood. V gene TRBV12-1 combines with J gene TRBJ2-2; the table's TRBD2 call for D was not verified on the DNA. TRBV12-1 is a pseudogene segment. The clonotype was recovered from a man aged 25-40 years with active or convalescent COVID-19. The CDR3 bases are TGTGCCAGCAGCTCCCCCGGGGGCACCGGGGAGCTGTTTTTT. This gives the protein CASSSPGGTGELFF.